This T cell receptor beta chain is from a study of technical replicates of blood from a few donors (dated by TCRdb to about 2017). The sample holds one count of this clone. It has no known antigen specificity. No much larger clone is present one base from it, and per-base qualities are unavailable. The method was the immunoSEQ multiplex PCR assay. The table was pulled from immuneACCESS by TCRdb, which kept in-frame rearrangements only. Such tables lose some clones; where checked, under half of the loss comes from unresolved V genes, and the rest has no known cause. The sample yields approximately 95,000 clones; roughly 95% were counted once. Roughly 0.34% of the sample is held by the ten biggest clonotypes. Taken from the germline V gene, the CDR1 and CDR2 loops are SGHRS and YFSETQ. V is cut by 3 bases and J by 5 bases, and the space between the germline ends is 3 bases. The CDR3 sequence holds 11 residues, the cysteine and phenylalanine included. Here the CDR3 DNA is all that survives: 33 bases in frame from base 1.

The receptor comes from a human donor in good health. The sequenced sample was T cells isolated from PBMCs. The chain couples TRBV5-1 to TRBJ2-1, with no D gene named confidently. The nucleotide sequence reads as follows: TGCGCCAGCAGCTCTGACAATGAGCAGTTCTTC. Its translation is CASSSDNEQFF.